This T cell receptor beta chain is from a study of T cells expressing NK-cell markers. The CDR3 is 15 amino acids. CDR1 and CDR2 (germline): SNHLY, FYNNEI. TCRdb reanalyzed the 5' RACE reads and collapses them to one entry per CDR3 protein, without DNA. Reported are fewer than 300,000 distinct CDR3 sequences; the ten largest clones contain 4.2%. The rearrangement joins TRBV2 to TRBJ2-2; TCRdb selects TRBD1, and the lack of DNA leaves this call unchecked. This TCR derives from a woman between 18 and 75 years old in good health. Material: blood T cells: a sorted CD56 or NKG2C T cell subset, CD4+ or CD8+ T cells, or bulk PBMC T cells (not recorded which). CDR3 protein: CASSRGGSNTGELFF.